The entry below describes one TCR beta chain. This specimen comes from a study of CD8 T cells in Susac syndrome. RNA amounts of roughly 0.5 to 1 ug underwent reverse transcription with random hexamers. TCRdb processed the immunoSEQ multiplex PCR reads anew with MiXCR; each CDR3 protein has one entry. Of 150,000 to 250,000 distinct CDR3 sequences in the sample, roughly 95% were seen once. This CDR3 comprises 16 residues. The V gene's germline CDR1 is MNHNS and CDR2 SASEGT. V shed 6 bases and J 3 bases; nucleotides not matched to a gene: 10. The chain has TRBV6-1 and TRBJ1-1, with TRBD1 identical over 10 bases. The sample comprised CD4+ T cells from PBMCs. The TCR comes from a human donor with multiple sclerosis. The chain's CDR3 is CASSPRTGGTYTEAFF. The DNA of the CDR3 is TGTGCCAGCAGCCCCCGGACAGGGGGAACGTACACTGAAGCTTTCTTT.